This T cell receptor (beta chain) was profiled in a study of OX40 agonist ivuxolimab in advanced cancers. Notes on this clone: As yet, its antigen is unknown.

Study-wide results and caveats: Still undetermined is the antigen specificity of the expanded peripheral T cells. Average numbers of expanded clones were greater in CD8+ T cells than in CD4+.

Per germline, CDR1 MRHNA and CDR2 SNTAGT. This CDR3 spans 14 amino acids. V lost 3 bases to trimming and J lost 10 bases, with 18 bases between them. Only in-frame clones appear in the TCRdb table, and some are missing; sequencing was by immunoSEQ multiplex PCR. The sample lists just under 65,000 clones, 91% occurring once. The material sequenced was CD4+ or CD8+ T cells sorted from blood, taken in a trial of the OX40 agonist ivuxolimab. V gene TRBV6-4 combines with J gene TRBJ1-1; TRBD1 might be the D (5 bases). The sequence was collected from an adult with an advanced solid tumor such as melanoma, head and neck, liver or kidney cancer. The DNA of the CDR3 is TGTGCCAGCAGTGATGGCCAGCCCGGAGGGGTAGCTTTCTTT. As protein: CASSDGQPGGVAFF.